This TCR beta chain was documented in a study of T-cell memory formation after mild COVID-19. Study results and limitations: Whereas later expanders leaned CD4+, clones contracting day 15 to 85 showed a balanced CD4/CD8 makeup.

A few counts support this clonotype. No antigen is known for it. TCRdb called the 5' RACE reads again in MiXCR, with one record for every CDR3 protein. The sample has 250,000 to 350,000 distinct CDR3 sequences, 14% seen once. This receptor was obtained from a man younger than 35 who had mild COVID-19 (a few samples of this study predate the infection). Cell type and time point are not known. The source material was PBMCs or a T cell subset sorted from them (not recorded which).

The CDR3 nucleotides are TGTGCCAGCAGCTTAGAGGACGGATCACCCCTCCACTTT. It specifies CASSLEDGSPLHF. The rearrangement joins TRBV7-6 to TRBJ1-6; D unclear. V lost 1 base and J 10 bases, leaving 8 bases between the germline ends. Germline loops: CDR1 SGHVS, CDR2 FNYEAQ. The CDR3 runs 13 residues.